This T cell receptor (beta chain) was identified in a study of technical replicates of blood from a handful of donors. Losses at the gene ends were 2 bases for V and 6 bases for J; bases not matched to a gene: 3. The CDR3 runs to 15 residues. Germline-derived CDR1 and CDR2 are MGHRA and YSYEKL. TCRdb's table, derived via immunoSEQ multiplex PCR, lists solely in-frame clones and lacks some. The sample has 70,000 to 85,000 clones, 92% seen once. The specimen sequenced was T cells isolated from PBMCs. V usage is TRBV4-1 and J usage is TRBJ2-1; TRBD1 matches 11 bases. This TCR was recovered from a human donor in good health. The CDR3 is CASSQPGQGGNEQFF. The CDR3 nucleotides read TGCGCCAGCAGCCAACCGGGACAGGGGGGCAATGAGCAGTTCTTC.